Below are 5 T cell receptor beta chains sequenced from a single sample in a study of blood T cell repertoires in COVID-19. Some clones are missing from TCRdb's copy, which holds only in-frame ones; the method was immunoSEQ multiplex PCR. The table lists about 300,000 clones, roughly 87% of them singletons. The specimen was peripheral blood. The origin of the receptors is a young man with active or convalescent COVID-19.

This clone showed up just once. V usage is TRBV18 and J usage is TRBJ1-1, with 9 bases aligning to TRBD1. Germline loops: CDR1 KGHSH, CDR2 LQKENI. The length of the CDR3 is 14 residues. With V trimmed by 6 bases and J by 5 bases, 7 bases remained unmatched. CDR3 nucleotide sequence: TGTGCCAGCTCGGGGACAGGGAAGAGGACTGAAGCTTTCTTT. Translating gives CASSGTGKRTEAFF.

The gene calls are TRBV6-1 and TRBJ1-6, with 9 bases matching TRBD1. CDR1 and CDR2 (germline): MNHNS, SASEGT. There are 18 residues in the CDR3. The V segment lost 3 bases and the J segment 2 bases; nucleotides outside the gene matches: 8. CDR3 region: CASSDRWDRVTYNSPLHF. CDR3 sequence (DNA): TGTGCCAGCAGTGACCGATGGGACAGGGTTACCTATAATTCACCCCTCCACTTT.

The chain's CDR3 is CASSVRGRPEAFF. CDR3 nucleotide sequence: TGTGCCAGCAGTGTCAGGGGGCGACCTGAAGCTTTCTTT. This chain connects TRBV6-2 or TRBV6-3 to TRBJ1-1, with 8 bases fitting TRBD1. The length of the CDR3 is 13 residues. Looked up from germline, CDR1 is MNHEY and CDR2 is SVGEGT. With V trimmed by 5 bases and J by 6 bases, 5 bases remained unmatched.

V and J are TRBV15 and TRBJ2-7, with 10 positions matching TRBD2. Germline assignment: CDR1 LNHNV and CDR2 YYDKDF (reference sequence). V shed 1 base, J shed 3 bases, and the junction held 3 bases outside the gene matches. This CDR3 has 15 residues. The CDR3 DNA follows: TGTGCCACCAGCAGAGTACTAGCGGGAAACTACGAGCAGTACTTC. Amino acids: CATSRVLAGNYEQYF. The complete variable domain, with remaining parts taken from reference TRBV15 and TRBJ2-7, reads DAMVIQNPRYQVTQFGKPVTLSCSQTLNHNVMYWYQQKSSQAPKLLFHYYDKDFNNEADTPDNFQSRRPNTSFCFLDIRSPGLGDTAMYLCATSRVLAGNYEQYFGPGTRLTVT.

The V call is TRBV4-1, the J call TRBJ2-5, with D possibly matching TRBD2 (5 bases). Deletions cut 0 bases from V and 2 bases from J, with 16 bases between. In germline, CDR1 is MGHRA, CDR2 YSYEKL. The CDR3 is 17 amino acids. CDR3 nucleotides: TGCGCCAGCAGCCAAGAGGGGAGCAGCGAGAATCAAGAGACCCAGTACTTC. Its translation: CASSQEGSSENQETQYF.